A single sample is the source of the 28 T cell receptor beta chains below, sequenced in a study of B cell selection in AIRE deficiency. The sorted conventional CD4 T cells were gated as CD4+CD127+. The assay was immunoSEQ multiplex PCR, and TCRdb's table has in-frame clones only and misses some. This table holds some 25,000 clones, roughly 96% found once. The sample taken for sequencing was conventional CD4+ T cells sorted from PBMCs. The source is a human donor with AIRE deficiency.

This chain connects TRBV30 to TRBJ2-3; D possibly corresponds to TRBD2 (6 bases). V was shortened by 3 bases and J by 4 bases, with 14 bases between the two germline ends. The germline CDR1 and CDR2 sequences are GTSNPN and SVGIG (reference sequence). The CDR3 has 14 residues. CDR3 protein: CAWREQTRSDTQYF. The CDR3 DNA reads as TGTGCCTGGAGGGAACAGACTAGATCAGATACGCAGTATTTT.

The V call is TRBV7-2, the J call TRBJ2-7; D is perhaps TRBD2 (6 bases). The CDR3 is 14 amino acids. Trimming stripped 5 bases from V and 2 bases from J, with 13 bases between. Germline lookup yields CDR1 SGHTA and CDR2 FQGNSA. The CDR3 DNA follows: TGTGCCAGCAGCCCCAGGAGCGGGCCCTACGAGCAGTACTTC. This sequence encodes CASSPRSGPYEQYF.

CDR3 DNA sequence: TGCGCCAGCAGCTTGGCCGGCTACCCCACAGATACGCAGTATTTT. Translating gives CASSLAGYPTDTQYF. This chain uses TRBV5-1 with TRBJ2-3; D gene unclear. There are 15 residues in the CDR3. Per germline, CDR1 SGHRS and CDR2 YFSETQ. V was shortened by 0 bases and J by 2 bases, with 10 bases between the two germline ends.

The genes are TRBV27 and TRBJ1-2, with TRBD1 matching over 9 bases. Trimming took 8 bases from V and 4 from J; bases not matched to a gene: 5. Germline CDR1 and CDR2: MNHEY and SMNVEV (reference sequence). This CDR3 spans 13 amino acids. The CDR3 region has the DNA TGTGCCAGCCGGGACAGGGCGCTCTATGGCTACACCTTC. It yields the protein CASRDRALYGYTF.

The chain employs TRBV4-1 and TRBJ1-3; D is uncertain. The CDR3 consists of 14 residues. CDR1 MGHRA and CDR2 YSYEKL come from the germline V gene. V shed 1 base and J shed 6 bases, with 10 bases lying between them. The CDR3 DNA follows: TGCGCCAGCAGCCAAGGGATCCTGGCAAACACCATATATTTT. This sequence encodes CASSQGILANTIYF.

The chain links TRBV6-5 to TRBJ2-5; TRBD2 aligns across 12 bases. The ends lost 2 bases at V and 6 bases at J; junction bases unmatched: 7. CDR1 is MNHEY, CDR2 SVGAGI, per germline. CDR3 size: 16 residues. CDR3 in DNA: TGTGCCAGCAGTTACGGGACTAGCGGGTTCCTCCAGACCCAGTACTTC. Protein product: CASSYGTSGFLQTQYF.

The rearrangement links TRBV7-9 to TRBJ2-3; 7 bases are shared with TRBD2. There are 17 residues in the CDR3. Germline V gives CDR1 SEHNR, CDR2 FQNEAQ (reference sequence). V dropped 5 bases and J dropped 2; count of bases not matched to a gene: 13. CDR3 residues: CASSPPLGSGNTDTQYF. The CDR3 bases are TGTGCCAGCAGCCCCCCCCTGGGGAGCGGGAACACAGATACGCAGTATTTT. Looking up the rest from reference TRBV7-9 and TRBJ2-3 gives the full variable domain: DTGVSQNPRHKITKRGQNVTFRCDPISEHNRLYWYRQTLGQGPEFLTYFQNEAQLEKSRLLSDRFSAERPKGSFSTLEIQRTEQGDSAMYLCASSPPLGSGNTDTQYFGPGTRLTVL.

The count of this clone is one. The chain joins TRBV6-1 to TRBJ2-3, with D tentatively TRBD2 (5 bases). V was trimmed by 6 bases and J by 4 bases, leaving 17 bases between them. The CDR3 covers 15 residues. Germline-derived CDR1 and CDR2 are MNHNS and SASEGT. Here the CDR3 DNA reads TGTGCCAGCAGCCCCCGGGCGGGCGGCCCAGATACGCAGTATTTT. Encoded protein: CASSPRAGGPDTQYF.

The chain carries TRBV28 and TRBJ2-7; D possibly corresponds to TRBD2 (8 bases). This CDR3 comprises 15 residues. Per germline, CDR1 MDHEN and CDR2 SYDVKM. V was trimmed by 4 bases and J by 1 base, leaving 14 bases between them. CDR3 nucleotides: TGTGCCAGCAGTTCCGCGGGGGGACAGTCCTACGAGCAGTACTTC. Translated, it gives CASSSAGGQSYEQYF.

The chain joins TRBV19 to TRBJ1-1; D possibly corresponds to TRBD1 (6 bases). The germline CDR1 and CDR2 sequences are LNHDA and SQIVND (reference sequence). This CDR3 spans 11 amino acids. Trimming removed 7 bases from V and 5 bases from J, with 8 bases in between. CDR3 in DNA: TGTGCCAGTAACAGGGCAACTGAAGCTTTCTTT. This sequence encodes CASNRATEAFF.

This chain joins TRBV7-8 and TRBJ1-2; D not resolved. From germline, CDR1 is SGHVS and CDR2 FQNEAQ. Trimming removed 1 base at V and 6 bases at J, with 9 bases between. The CDR3 contains 13 residues. The chain's CDR3 is CASSLGGSDGYTF. The CDR3 coding sequence is TGTGCCAGCAGCTTAGGAGGGTCGGATGGCTACACCTTC.

The chain has TRBV15 and TRBJ2-7; 7 bases map to TRBD2. Unmatched junction bases numbered 11, after V lost 0 bases and J lost 6 bases. The CDR3 is made up of 16 amino acids. The germline gives CDR1 LNHNV, CDR2 YYDKDF (reference sequence). In DNA, the CDR3 is TGTGCCACCAGCAGAGATCGCAGGACTAGGGCCCTCGAGCAGTACTTC. Protein sequence: CATSRDRRTRALEQYF.

The chain is built from TRBV2 and TRBJ1-5, with 10 nucleotides matching TRBD1. This CDR3 comprises 17 residues. The germline V gene has CDR1 SNHLY and CDR2 FYNNEI. With V trimmed by 4 bases and J by 5 bases, 11 bases remained unmatched. DNA of the CDR3: TGTGCCAGCAGTGTGGCTTCGGGACAGGGGAACCATCAGCCCCAGCATTTT. This gives the protein CASSVASGQGNHQPQHF.

The rearrangement joins TRBV19 to TRBJ2-5, with TRBD1 identical over 8 bases. The germline V gene has CDR1 LNHDA and CDR2 SQIVND (reference sequence). This CDR3 comprises 14 residues. After removal of 5 bases from V and 1 base from J, the junction contained 3 bases not matched to a gene. The CDR3 sequence is CASSVGQGQETQYF. The CDR3 DNA follows: TGTGCCAGTAGTGTCGGACAGGGCCAAGAGACCCAGTACTTC.

The DNA of the CDR3 is TGTGCCACCAGCAGGTCAGGACGTAACACTGAAGCTTTCTTT. As protein: CATSRSGRNTEAFF. The chain employs TRBV15 and TRBJ1-1; D is undetermined. Germline lookup yields CDR1 LNHNV and CDR2 YYDKDF (reference sequence). Trimming left V 3 bases short and J 2 bases short, with 10 bases between. The CDR3 extends over 14 amino acids.

The V call is TRBV6-6, the J call TRBJ2-1, with D perhaps assigned TRBD1 or TRBD2 (6 bases each). This CDR3 has 15 residues. Per the germline V gene, CDR1 is MNHNY and CDR2 is SVGAGI (reference sequence). V gave up 8 bases and J gave up 3 bases, with 17 bases separating them. CDR3 bases: TGTGCCAGCGCGGGGCTGGGGGGCTTCTACAATGAGCAGTTCTTC. This codes for CASAGLGGFYNEQFF.

This sequence joins TRBV10-3 and TRBJ2-7; TRBD1 agrees at 8 bases. Per germline, CDR1 ENHRY and CDR2 SYGVKD. After removal of 4 bases from V and 3 bases from J, the junction contained 8 bases not matched to a gene. The CDR3 runs to 15 residues. For the CDR3, the DNA is TGTGCCATCAGTGTCTGGGAAACAGGGGGCTACGAGCAGTACTTC. Its translation is CAISVWETGGYEQYF.

This chain joins TRBV18 and TRBJ1-2, with D maybe TRBD1 (5 bases). Per the germline V gene, CDR1 is KGHSH and CDR2 is LQKENI. CDR3 size: 13 residues. With 1 base removed from V and 3 bases from J, the gap between germline ends came to 6 bases. Here the CDR3 reads CASSPQGYYGYTF. The CDR3 region has the DNA TGTGCCAGCTCACCACAGGGGTACTATGGCTACACCTTC. Looking up the rest from reference TRBV18 and TRBJ1-2 gives the full variable domain: NAGVMQNPRHLVRRRGQEARLRCSPMKGHSHVYWYRQLPEEGLKFMVYLQKENIIDESGMPKERFSAEFPKEGPSILRIQQVVRGDSAAYFCASSPQGYYGYTFGSGTRLTVV.

In DNA form, the CDR3 reads TGTGCCACCCGACAGGGAACTAATGAAAAACTGTTTTTT. Residues: CATRQGTNEKLFF. This chain uses TRBV27 with TRBJ1-4, with 7 bases lining up with TRBD1. Germline values: CDR1 MNHEY, CDR2 SMNVEV (reference sequence). The junction had 3 bases not matched to a gene; V was cut back by 10 bases and J by 1 base. This CDR3 has 13 amino acids.

This rearrangement joins TRBV15 to TRBJ2-7; possible D gene TRBD1, 5 bases. V dropped 4 bases and J dropped 4 bases, with 20 bases sitting between them. The CDR3 is 16 residues long. Germline CDR1 reads LNHNV; CDR2 reads YYDKDF (reference sequence). The CDR3 reads CATSNKTGRVGYEQYF. The CDR3 DNA reads as TGTGCCACCAGCAACAAGACGGGCAGGGTTGGATACGAGCAGTACTTC.

The chain links TRBV28 to TRBJ2-3, with D perhaps given as TRBD1 or TRBD2 (5 bases each). V was clipped by 2 bases and J by 6 bases, with 12 bases between them. There are 14 residues in the CDR3. Germline V gene lookup returns CDR1 MDHEN and CDR2 SYDVKM. CDR3: CASSLPGAADTQYF. The CDR3 coding sequence is TGTGCCAGCAGTTTACCCGGGGCAGCGGATACGCAGTATTTT. Drawing the rest from reference TRBV28 and TRBJ2-3, the complete variable domain is DVKVTQSSRYLVKRTGEKVFLECVQDMDHENMFWYRQDPGLGLRLIYFSYDVKMKEKGDIPEGYSVSREKKERFSLILESASTNQTSMYLCASSLPGAADTQYFGPGTRLTVL.

This chain connects TRBV5-5 to TRBJ1-1; TRBD1 might be the D (5 bases). V lost 0 bases to trimming and J lost 1 base, with 7 bases between them. The CDR3 spans 14 residues. Germline V lookup: CDR1 SGHKS, CDR2 YYEKEE (reference sequence). As DNA, the CDR3 is TGTGCCAGCAGCTTGGTGGGGGAGAACACTGAAGCTTTCTTT. It encodes CASSLVGENTEAFF.

The genes are TRBV19 and TRBJ2-7; D is unresolved. Trimming cost V 5 bases and J 4 bases, with 12 bases left between them. Per the germline V gene, CDR1 is LNHDA and CDR2 is SQIVND (reference sequence). There are 13 residues in the CDR3. CDR3 sequence: CASSPTPSYEQYF. For the CDR3, the DNA is TGTGCCAGTAGTCCGACTCCGTCGTACGAGCAGTACTTC.

CDR3 protein: CASSLAPPGPNNYGYTF. The CDR3 DNA sequence: TGTGCCAGCAGCTTAGCGCCTCCGGGACCTAATAACTATGGCTACACCTTC. V and J are TRBV7-6 and TRBJ1-2; maybe TRBD1 (5 bases). The CDR3 has 17 amino acids. Germline-derived CDR1 and CDR2 are SGHVS and FNYEAQ. V was cut by 0 bases and J by 1 base, with 15 bases left in between.

The chain combines TRBV18 with TRBJ2-7; 13 positions agree with TRBD2. The length of the CDR3 is 16 residues. Losses at the gene ends were 2 bases for V and 3 bases for J; bases not matched to a gene: 4. Germline assignment: CDR1 KGHSH and CDR2 LQKENI. This CDR3 reads CASSPSGLAGDYEQYF. DNA for the CDR3: TGTGCCAGCTCACCAAGTGGACTAGCGGGAGACTACGAGCAGTACTTC.

The rearrangement uses TRBV2 and TRBJ1-2; the D gene is possibly TRBD1 (6 bases). The ends were cut back, 8 bases at V and 5 bases at J, with 9 bases in the middle. CDR1 and CDR2 (germline): SNHLY, FYNNEI. The CDR3 sequence is 11 residues long. This chain's CDR3 is CASGDIYGYTF. The CDR3 region has the DNA TGTGCCAGCGGGGACATATATGGCTACACCTTC.

This clone came up once. The V gene is TRBV7-2, the J gene TRBJ1-2, with unresolved D. Germline CDR1 and CDR2: SGHTA and FQGNSA. Trimming removed 5 bases from V and 0 bases from J, with 7 bases in between. This CDR3 contains 13 residues. In DNA form, the CDR3 reads TGTGCCAGCAGCCCCCGAGCTAACTATGGCTACACCTTC. Amino acids: CASSPRANYGYTF.

This clone was detected once. The rearrangement joins TRBV19 to TRBJ2-1; TRBD2 matches at 11 bases. The CDR3 consists of 15 residues. With 6 bases clipped from V and 5 bases from J, the junction kept 6 bases outside the gene matches. Germline CDR1 and CDR2: LNHDA and SQIVND (reference sequence). The CDR3 loop is CASRRTSGFNNEQFF. The CDR3 DNA sequence: TGTGCCAGTAGGCGGACTAGCGGGTTTAACAATGAGCAGTTCTTC.